This T cell receptor beta chain emerged from a study of post-analysis software for immune sequencing data. At the level of the study: Relapsing-remitting, secondary progressive and progressive-relapsing multiple sclerosis were all included among the disease courses. Broader study findings: TRBV segments more frequent in patients than in controls numbered a few and included TRBV5-6, TRBV5-1 and TRBV20-1. Diversity measured as normalized Chao1 was significantly lower in multiple sclerosis patients than in controls.

As regards this clonotype: Its target is not known.

cDNA libraries of TCR beta carried unique molecular identifiers. Each batch of 1 to 10 million T cells produced hundreds of thousands of cDNA molecules. TCRdb processed the PCR reads anew with MiXCR; each CDR3 protein has one entry. The sample consists of 750,000 to 950,000 distinct CDR3 sequences, around 45% of them appearing once. This CDR3 is built from 14 residues. Germline values: CDR1 SQVTM, CDR2 ANQGSEA. V shed 3 bases, J shed 6 bases, and the junction held 7 bases outside the gene matches. The chain has TRBV29-1 and TRBJ2-2, with 7 positions matching TRBD2. The sequence was collected from a girl aged 10 to 17 with multiple sclerosis. Material: blood. Written as DNA, the CDR3 is TGCAGCGTTGATGTCGGACTAGTCCCCGGGGAGCTGTTTTTT. This encodes CSVDVGLVPGELFF.